This TCR beta chain was documented in a study of cytotoxic CD8 clonotypes in ibrutinib-treated CLL listed by TCRdb under 2021. The study in broad terms: The cohort was composed of under 12 relapsed/refractory and fewer than 16 treatment-naive patients; IGHV unmutated status was identified in under 18 patients. Responses were partial in some 24 patients and complete in 2; after median about 5.5 years follow-up, roughly 14 stayed in remission and some twelve progressed. The response samples were drawn at a median of approximately twelve months into treatment, with a range of about 6 to 36 months. On average, each sample had some 250,000 productive templates and almost 95,000 productive rearrangements. Longitudinal samples were available for about 30% of the 86 trial participants. Cryopreserved peripheral blood mononuclear cells were collected before treatment, at response, and at either disease progression or sustained remission. Patients were still on ibrutinib when every remission and progressive disease sample was collected.

Regarding this clone: Its antigen has not been determined. No base qualities exist here, and no much larger clone lies one base off it.

Reading the label with the study, this specimen's time point is: more than 10 months on ibrutinib. For TCR beta library preparation, roughly 2.1 micrograms of genomic DNA were isolated from cryopreserved PBMCs. Longitudinal blood samples from CLL patients receiving ibrutinib monotherapy were subjected to high-throughput TCR beta sequencing. Patients were enrolled in a phase 2 open-label single-center ibrutinib monotherapy trial. The CDR3 covers 15 residues, taking in both the cysteine and the phenylalanine. Only the CDR3 DNA stays, 45 bases, in frame from base 1. From a lookup of the germline V gene, CDR1 and CDR2 are KGHSH and LQKENI. V is clipped by 4 bases and J by 1 base, and the sequence between their germline boundaries is 11 bases long. A MiSeq instrument was used for deep resolution sequencing, which targeted depths ranging from 1 in 1 million up to 1 in 200,000 T cells, with coverage averaging 10x for each clonotype. The immunoSEQ hsTCRB Kit was used to generate the TCR beta libraries. Per the source publication's procedure: ImmunoSEQ Data Assistant and ImmunoSEQ Analyzer were used for data analysis, and V, D and J genes were assigned according to IMGT definitions. Clonality, which ranges from 0 to 1, was calculated as one minus the normalized Shannon entropy of productive rearrangement frequencies. Public clonotype analysis was restricted to overrepresented clonotypes comprising at least 0.05% of each patient's repertoire. Approximately 12 age-matched healthy donor repertoires from immuneACCESS were used as controls for clonality. TCRdb holds this immuneACCESS table with in-frame rearrangements only. Some clones are missing; in checked studies, unresolved V genes explain under half, and the rest has no known cause. The V and J calls and the clone size are those of that table, but D and trimming were determined from the DNA. The sample yields about 63,000 clones; 57% were counted once. The ten largest clones take up over 12% of the sample.

General findings and caveats noted by the study authors: Clonality rose at ibrutinib response, remained stable during sustained remission, and dropped back toward baseline at progression. Public clonotypes were rare and either shrank or stayed stable during treatment, and the rise in clonality at ibrutinib response reflected expansion of private clonotypes. At baseline, clonality was higher than in age-matched healthy donors and showed a strong correlation with circulating CD8+ T-cell counts. Sustained-remission and progressing patients did not have matched sampling times, and lymph node repertoires were not examined.

This sequence originates from a human donor with chronic lymphocytic leukemia. Specimen: PBMCs, collected after 12 months of ibrutinib treatment. The sequence joins TRBV18 to TRBJ1-3; the D gene identity is not certain. The DNA sequence follows: TGTGCCAGCTCACACCGAGCGAATTCTGGAAACACCATATATTTT. This yields the protein CASSHRANSGNTIYF.